The present T cell receptor (beta chain) was sequenced within a study of T cells in Graves' hyperthyroidism and ophthalmopathy. There are many counts of this clonotype. Template material for amplifying TCR beta CDR3 regions consisted of RNA transcripts. The HTBI primer set was used in a first-round RT-PCR of the TCR CDR3. TCRdb recomputed calls from the multiplex PCR reads with MiXCR, one row per CDR3 protein. The sample shows around 530,000 distinct CDR3 sequences, 17% of them seen only once. The CDR3 loop spans 17 amino acids. Trimming stripped 5 bases from V and 2 bases from J, with 18 bases between. Germline V gene sequence: CDR1 PRHDT, CDR2 FYEKMQ (reference sequence).

Sequenced sample: blood. This rearrangement joins TRBV13 to TRBJ2-2; D is perhaps TRBD1 (6 bases). The clonotype originates from a woman aged 18-29 years with Graves' ophthalmopathy. The CDR3 spells CASSGRISGQNTGELFF. CDR3 nucleotide sequence: TGTGCCAGCAGCGGCAGGATATCGGGACAAAACACCGGGGAGCTGTTTTTT.